These T cell receptor beta chains were read from a single sample in a study of blood T cell repertoires in COVID-19. Profiling relied on immunoSEQ multiplex PCR, and the TCRdb table lists in-frame clones only, not all of them. The data contain under 200,000 clones, approximately 83% of them singletons. Sequenced: PBMCs or T cells enriched from blood (not recorded which). The receptors come from a woman aged 55-69 years who had recovered from COVID-19. CDR3s include the opening cysteine and the closing phenylalanine or tryptophan. The order of the fields is clone size, V gene, D gene, J gene, CDR3 DNA, CDR3 protein. D genes are given only for firm matches. The size field is filled for only some rows; it gives once, few, many or a size class.

clone size: once
V gene: TRBV4-1
D gene: TRBD1
J gene: TRBJ1-1
CDR3 DNA: TGCGCCAGCAGCCAAGATGAGGGGGCCTATACTGAAGCTTTCTTT
CDR3 protein: CASSQDEGAYTEAFF

clone size: .
V gene: TRBV6-5
D gene: TRBD2
J gene: TRBJ2-1
CDR3 DNA: TGTGCCAGCAAGACGGGGGGTTGGGGTGAGCAGTTCTTC
CDR3 protein: CASKTGGWGEQFF

clone size: .
V gene: TRBV28
D gene: TRBD2
J gene: TRBJ2-1
CDR3 DNA: TGTGCCAGCAGTGGACTAGCGGGAGGATTCTCCTACAATGAGCAGTTCTTC
CDR3 protein: CASSGLAGGFSYNEQFF

clone size: .
V gene: TRBV21-1
D gene: .
J gene: TRBJ1-4
CDR3 DNA: TGTGCCTACCTACCCGAAGCGAGGTCAACTAATGAAAAACTGTTTTTT
CDR3 protein: CAYLPEARSTNEKLFF

clone size: .
V gene: TRBV9
D gene: TRBD1
J gene: TRBJ1-6
CDR3 DNA: TGTGCCAGCAGCTTTAGGACAGGCTCTAATTCACCCCTCCACTTT
CDR3 protein: CASSFRTGSNSPLHF

clone size: .
V gene: TRBV7-9
D gene: .
J gene: TRBJ2-3
CDR3 DNA: TGTGCCAGCAGCTTAGCCGGGAGCACAGATACGCAGTATTTT
CDR3 protein: CASSLAGSTDTQYF

clone size: few
V gene: TRBV20-1
D gene: .
J gene: TRBJ1-2
CDR3 DNA: TGCAGTGCATCCCCCGGGAATGGCTACACCTTC
CDR3 protein: CSASPGNGYTF

clone size: .
V gene: TRBV28
D gene: .
J gene: TRBJ1-2
CDR3 DNA: TGTGCCAGCAGTTTGGGGCCCGGGGGGTATGGCTACACCTTC
CDR3 protein: CASSLGPGGYGYTF

clone size: .
V gene: TRBV25-1
D gene: .
J gene: TRBJ1-2
CDR3 DNA: TGTGCCAGCAGTGATCCAGGGTCTATGAATGGCTACACCTTC
CDR3 protein: CASSDPGSMNGYTF

clone size: .
V gene: TRBV15
D gene: .
J gene: TRBJ2-7
CDR3 DNA: TGTGCCACCAGCAGAGCAAACCGGGACTTTCTCTTC
CDR3 protein: CATSRANRDFLF

clone size: .
V gene: TRBV6-5
D gene: .
J gene: TRBJ1-1
CDR3 DNA: TGTGCCAGCAGTTCTACGGGGGGAAAAGCTTTCTTT
CDR3 protein: CASSSTGGKAFF

clone size: once
V gene: TRBV7-6
D gene: .
J gene: TRBJ2-5
CDR3 DNA: TGTGCCAGCAGTTATACGGTCCTCAGGCAAGAGACCCAGTACTTC
CDR3 protein: CASSYTVLRQETQYF

clone size: .
V gene: TRBV18
D gene: TRBD1
J gene: TRBJ2-7
CDR3 DNA: TGTGCCAGCTTCCGGGACAGGGGTCGCGACGAGCAGTACTTC
CDR3 protein: CASFRDRGRDEQYF

clone size: .
V gene: TRBV4-1
D gene: TRBD2
J gene: TRBJ2-5
CDR3 DNA: TGCGCCAGCAGCCAACTTGGGGGAGGGAAGGAGGAGACCCAGTACTTC
CDR3 protein: CASSQLGGGKEETQYF

clone size: once
V gene: TRBV7-8
D gene: .
J gene: TRBJ2-2
CDR3 DNA: TGTGCCAGCAGCTTTCAGGGTATCACCGGGGAGCTGTTTTTT
CDR3 protein: CASSFQGITGELFF

clone size: .
V gene: TRBV30
D gene: .
J gene: TRBJ1-1
CDR3 DNA: TGTGCCTGGAGTACGGGGGGCTACACTGAAGCTTTCTTT
CDR3 protein: CAWSTGGYTEAFF

clone size: .
V gene: TRBV7-3
D gene: .
J gene: TRBJ1-6
CDR3 DNA: TGTGCCAGCAGCCCGGACAAGTATAATTCACCCCTCCACTTT
CDR3 protein: CASSPDKYNSPLHF

clone size: .
V gene: TRBV29-1
D gene: .
J gene: TRBJ1-2
CDR3 DNA: TGCAGCGTCGTCAGGGATACTGGCTACACCTTC
CDR3 protein: CSVVRDTGYTF

clone size: .
V gene: TRBV18
D gene: .
J gene: TRBJ1-6
CDR3 DNA: TGTGCCAGCTCACCAGGGCAGGGGCGTACTTCACCCCTCCACTTT
CDR3 protein: CASSPGQGRTSPLHF

clone size: .
V gene: TRBV28
D gene: TRBD2
J gene: TRBJ2-5
CDR3 DNA: TGTGCCAGCAGTTTGGTTCAGGCCGGGAGGGAGGCGACCCAGTACTTC
CDR3 protein: CASSLVQAGREATQYF

clone size: .
V gene: TRBV18
D gene: TRBD1
J gene: TRBJ2-3
CDR3 DNA: TGTGCCAGCTCACCCGTCCCGGGACAGCACACAGATACGCAGTATTTT
CDR3 protein: CASSPVPGQHTDTQYF

clone size: .
V gene: TRBV4-1
D gene: .
J gene: TRBJ2-7
CDR3 DNA: TGCGCCAGCAGCCAAGATCGGGCTCGCGGGCTCTACGAGCAGTACTTC
CDR3 protein: CASSQDRARGLYEQYF

clone size: .
V gene: TRBV27
D gene: TRBD2
J gene: TRBJ2-7
CDR3 DNA: TGTGCCAGCAGTCCGGGGACTAGCGGGAGTTACGAGCAGTACTTC
CDR3 protein: CASSPGTSGSYEQYF

clone size: .
V gene: TRBV11-3
D gene: TRBD2
J gene: TRBJ2-6
CDR3 DNA: TGTGCCAGCAGCGCAGCGGGAGGGGCTGGGGCCAACGTCCTGACTTTC
CDR3 protein: CASSAAGGAGANVLTF